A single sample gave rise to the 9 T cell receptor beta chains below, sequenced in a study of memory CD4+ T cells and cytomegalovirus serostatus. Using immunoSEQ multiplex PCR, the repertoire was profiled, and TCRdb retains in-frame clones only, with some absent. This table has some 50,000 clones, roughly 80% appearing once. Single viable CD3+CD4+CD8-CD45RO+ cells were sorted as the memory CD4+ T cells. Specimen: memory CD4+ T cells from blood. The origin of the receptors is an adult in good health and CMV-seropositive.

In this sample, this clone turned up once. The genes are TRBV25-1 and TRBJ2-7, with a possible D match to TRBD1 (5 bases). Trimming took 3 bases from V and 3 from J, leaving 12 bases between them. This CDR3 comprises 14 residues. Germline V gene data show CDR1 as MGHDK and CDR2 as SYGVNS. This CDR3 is CASSEGRLNYEQYF. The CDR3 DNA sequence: TGTGCCAGCAGTGAGGGGCGGCTGAACTACGAGCAGTACTTC.

CDR3 in DNA: TGTGCCAGCAGATCGGGGTATCGTAGCACTGAAGCTTTCTTT. It encodes CASRSGYRSTEAFF. This chain connects TRBV6-5 to TRBJ1-1; D remains unclear. V was clipped by 6 bases and J by 4 bases, with 15 bases between them. The germline gives CDR1 MNHEY, CDR2 SVGAGI. The CDR3 has 14 amino acids.

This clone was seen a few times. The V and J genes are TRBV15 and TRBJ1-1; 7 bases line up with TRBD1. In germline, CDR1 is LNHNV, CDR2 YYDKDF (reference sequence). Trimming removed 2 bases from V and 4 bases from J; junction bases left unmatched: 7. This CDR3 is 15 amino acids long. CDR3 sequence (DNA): TGTGCCACCAGCAGAAAGACAGGGTCAGGCACTGAAGCTTTCTTT. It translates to CATSRKTGSGTEAFF.

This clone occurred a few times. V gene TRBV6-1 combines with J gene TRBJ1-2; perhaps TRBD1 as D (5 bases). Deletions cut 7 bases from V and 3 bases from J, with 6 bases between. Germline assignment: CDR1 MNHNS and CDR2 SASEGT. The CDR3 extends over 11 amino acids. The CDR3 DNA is TGTGCCAGCACCAGGGACTATGGCTACACCTTC. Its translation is CASTRDYGYTF.

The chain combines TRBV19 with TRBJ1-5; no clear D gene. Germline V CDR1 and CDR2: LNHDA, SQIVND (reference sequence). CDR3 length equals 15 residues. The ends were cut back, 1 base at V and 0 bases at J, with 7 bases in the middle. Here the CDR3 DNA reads TGTGCCAGTAGTATAGGCGGATATAGCAATCAGCCCCAGCATTTT. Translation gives CASSIGGYSNQPQHF.

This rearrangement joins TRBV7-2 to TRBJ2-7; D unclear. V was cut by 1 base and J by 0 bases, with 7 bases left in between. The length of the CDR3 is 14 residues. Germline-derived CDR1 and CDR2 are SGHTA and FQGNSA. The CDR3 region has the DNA TGTGCCAGCAGCTTAGAACCCAGCTCCTACGAGCAGTACTTC. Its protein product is CASSLEPSSYEQYF.

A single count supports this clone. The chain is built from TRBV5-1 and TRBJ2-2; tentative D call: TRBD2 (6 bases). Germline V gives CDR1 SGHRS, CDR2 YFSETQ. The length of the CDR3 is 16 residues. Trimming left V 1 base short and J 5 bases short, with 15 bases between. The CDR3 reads CASSLYGAGRTGELFF. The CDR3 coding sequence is TGCGCCAGCAGCTTGTATGGGGCAGGGAGGACCGGGGAGCTGTTTTTT.

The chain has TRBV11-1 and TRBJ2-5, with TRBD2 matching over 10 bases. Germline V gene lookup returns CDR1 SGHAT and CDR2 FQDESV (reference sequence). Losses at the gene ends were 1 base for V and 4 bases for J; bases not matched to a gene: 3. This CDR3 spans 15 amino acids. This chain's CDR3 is CASSLGVAGGETQYF. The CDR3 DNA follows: TGTGCCAGCAGCTTAGGGGTAGCGGGGGGAGAGACCCAGTACTTC.

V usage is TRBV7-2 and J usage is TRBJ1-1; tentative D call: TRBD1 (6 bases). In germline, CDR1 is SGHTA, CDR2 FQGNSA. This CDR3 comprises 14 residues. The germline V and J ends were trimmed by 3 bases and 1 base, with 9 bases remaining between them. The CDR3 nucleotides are TGTGCCAGCAGCTTCGGACAGTCGAACACTGAAGCTTTCTTT. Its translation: CASSFGQSNTEAFF.